The rows below give T cell receptor beta chains drawn from one sample of a study of T cell repertoires in cytomegalovirus infection. For these receptors, no antigen is known. In TCRdb, the reads were re-called with MiXCR into one record per CDR3 protein. The sample records more than 65,000 distinct CDR3 sequences, 45% to 55% being singletons. The source was CD8+ T cells from cultured PBMCs, collected from culture after CMV antigen stimulation. Receptors originate from a human donor in good health (CMV status not recorded). Some clones in this sample may be carry-over from other donors' samples. Each CDR3 is given with its conserved first and last residue. The D gene is left open where the match is weak. Clone size, where shown, is once, few, many, or a class for clones that have expanded.

d_call j_call v_call clone_size cdr3_nt cdr3_aa
TRBD1 TRBJ1-1 TRBV27 - TGTGCCAGCAGTGAACAGGGGAAGAGCACTGAAGCTTTCTTT CASSEQGKSTEAFF
TRBD1 TRBJ2-2 TRBV6-1 few TGTGCCAGCAGTTGGGACAGGTCCCCTGGATTCGGGACCGGGGAGCTGTTTTTT CASSWDRSPGFGTGELFF
- TRBJ1-2 TRBV12-3/TRBV12-4 - TGTGCCAGCAGTTTCGGGGACACCTCGCATAGCCTCGGCTACACCTTC CASSFGDTSHSLGYTF
TRBD1 TRBJ2-7 TRBV28 many TGTGCCACACGGGACAGGGGTGCAGTATTGTCCTACGAGCAGTACTTC CATRDRGAVLSYEQYF
- TRBJ2-1 TRBV7-8 few TGTGCCAGCAGCTCCCGTACCGATGAGCAGTTCTTC CASSSRTDEQFF
- TRBJ2-6 TRBV28 few TGTGCCAGCAGTTCGGCAGTCGTCTCTGGGGCCAACGTCCTGACTTTC CASSSAVVSGANVLTF
TRBD1 TRBJ1-6 TRBV6-2/TRBV6-3 few TGTGCCAGCAGACCCCCGAGAGACAGGGGTGCACCCCTCCACTTT CASRPPRDRGAPLHF
- TRBJ1-4 TRBV12-3/TRBV12-4 few TGTGCCAGCAGTTTAGCCCTAGGGGACCTTTCAACTAATGAAAAACTGTTTTTT CASSLALGDLSTNEKLFF
TRBD1 TRBJ1-2 TRBV7-8 few TGTGCCAGCAGCCAAGTGGGGGCCGGGACAGGGGACTATGGCTACACCTTC CASSQVGAGTGDYGYTF
- TRBJ2-7 TRBV6-6 - TGTGCCAGCAGTTCGTACGTGGGACCCTACGAGCAGTACTTC CASSSYVGPYEQYF
TRBD2 TRBJ2-1 TRBV4-2 - TGTGCCAGCAGCCAAGATTCCTTTAGCGGGGGCAACAATGAGCAGTTCTTC CASSQDSFSGGNNEQFF
- TRBJ2-7 TRBV6-1 - TGTGCCAGCAGTAGACGCGGGGTGGAGGGCTCCTACGAGCAGTACTTC CASSRRGVEGSYEQYF
- TRBJ1-1 TRBV6-1 - TGTACCAGCAGTGACCCCGGACAGTTGAACACTGAAGCTTTCTTT CTSSDPGQLNTEAFF
- TRBJ1-6 TRBV27 - TGTGCCAGCAGTTTAATGGAGGGGGGAGTGCTCCACTTT CASSLMEGGVLHF
TRBD1 TRBJ2-7 TRBV7-8 - TGTGCCAGCAGCTTAGACAGGGGGCGCGGGTACGAGCAGTACTTC CASSLDRGRGYEQYF
- TRBJ2-7 TRBV7-8 - TGTGCCAGCAGCTTAGCGCTGGAGGGGAAAGGAGTTTACGAGCAGTACTTC CASSLALEGKGVYEQYF
- TRBJ1-2 TRBV11-2 - TGTGCCAGCACCGAAAGTTATGGCAGAGCCTATGGCTACACCTTC CASTESYGRAYGYTF
- TRBJ2-2 TRBV12-3/TRBV12-4 few TGTGCCAGCAGTTTCGGGGGCGAGACCGGGGAGCTGTTTTTT CASSFGGETGELFF
- TRBJ2-2 TRBV7-9 - TGTGCCAGCAGCTCGGACCCAGGATCTCACACCGGGGAGCTGTTTTTT CASSSDPGSHTGELFF
- TRBJ2-7 TRBV7-8 - TGTGCCAGCAGTCGCGCCACCCCAGGCGACGAGCAGTACTTC CASSRATPGDEQYF
- TRBJ2-7 TRBV28 - TGTGCCAGCAGTCCTACAACGGACTCCTACTTCGAGCAGTACTTC CASSPTTDSYFEQYF
TRBD1 TRBJ2-7 TRBV6-1 few TGTGCCAGCAGTGAAGGGACAGGGGGCTACGAGCAGTACTTC CASSEGTGGYEQYF
- TRBJ1-5 TRBV7-2 many TGTGCCAGCAGCTTAGCATCTTATAGCAATCAGCCCCAGCATTTT CASSLASYSNQPQHF
- TRBJ1-6 TRBV28 - TGTACTACTAGGTCCTATAATTCACCCCTCCACTTT CTTRSYNSPLHF
- TRBJ2-7 TRBV7-2 - TGTGCCAGCAGCTCAACAGAAAACGAGCAGTACTTC CASSSTENEQYF
TRBD1 TRBJ2-7 TRBV4-1 - TGCGCCAGCAGCCACGCTTGGACAGGGGGGACCTACGAGCAGTACTTC CASSHAWTGGTYEQYF
TRBD2 TRBJ2-5 TRBV15 - TGTGCCACCAGCACCAGGGTTCTACGGACTAGCGGGAGAGATCAAGAGACCCAGTACTTC CATSTRVLRTSGRDQETQYF
TRBD1 TRBJ2-1 TRBV27 few TGTGCCAGCAGTTCACCCGGGACAGCAGACAATGAGCAGTTCTTC CASSSPGTADNEQFF
- TRBJ1-3 TRBV5-6 - TGTGCCAGCAGCTTGGCACCGGGATCCGGAAACACCATATATTTT CASSLAPGSGNTIYF